The 31 T cell receptor beta chains in this list originate from one sample, sequenced in a study of Ad26.COV2.S vaccination and SARS-CoV-2 variants. Treatment given: around 19 received Ad26.COV2.S at low or high dose, single or two shots; about 5 received placebo; per-sample allocation not given. Sampling was performed 63 days after the first vaccine or placebo injection. Method: immunoSEQ multiplex PCR; TCRdb's copy keeps in-frame clones and lacks some. This table has a few hundred thousand clones, less than 95% appearing once. The source material was peripheral blood, sampled in a trial of Ad26.COV2.S vaccine versus placebo. These receptor sequences come from a person between 18 and 59 years old who received the Ad26.COV2.S COVID-19 vaccine or a placebo.

The J gene is TRBJ2-2, the V gene TRBV7-2; a weak D match, TRBD2 (8 bases). V lost 6 bases to trimming and J lost 2 bases, with 19 bases between them. The CDR3 sequence is 17 residues long. Germline CDR1 is SGHTA and CDR2 is FQGNSA. CDR3 sequence (DNA): TGTGCCAGCAGTCAGGGGGGCAGCGGGAGAAACACCGGGGAGCTGTTTTTT. It translates to CASSQGGSGRNTGELFF. The whole variable domain, remainder taken from reference TRBV7-2 and TRBJ2-2, is GAGVSQSPSNKVTEKGKDVELRCDPISGHTALYWYRQSLGQGLEFLIYFQGNSAPDKSGLPSDRFSAERTGGSVSTLTIQRTQQEDSAVYLCASSQGGSGRNTGELFFGEGSRLTVL.

This clone was seen only a few times. The chain links TRBV5-1 to TRBJ2-1; D is unclear. CDR1 and CDR2 from the germline V gene are SGHRS and YFSETQ. The CDR3 extends over 14 amino acids. Trimming removed 4 bases from V and 5 bases from J, with 13 bases in between. Here the CDR3 reads CASSAGPANNEQFF. The DNA of the CDR3 is TGCGCCAGCAGCGCCGGGCCCGCAAACAATGAGCAGTTCTTC.

The V and J genes are TRBV27 and TRBJ2-1; 9 bases line up with TRBD2. V lost 5 bases, J lost 7 bases, and 9 bases stayed unmatched. The CDR3 is 15 residues long. Germline V lookup: CDR1 MNHEY, CDR2 SMNVEV (reference sequence). The CDR3 loop reads CASSPRLAATNEQFF. For the CDR3, the DNA is TGTGCCAGCAGTCCCCGACTAGCGGCTACGAATGAGCAGTTCTTC.

A remark on this clone: Distinct nucleotide sequences in the sample also encode this CDR3. This chain links TRBV15 with TRBJ2-7; D is undetermined. V was shortened by 3 bases and J by 0 bases, with 9 bases between the two germline ends. The CDR3 totals 14 residues. Germline lookup yields CDR1 LNHNV and CDR2 YYDKDF (reference sequence). The CDR3 protein is CATSRDRVSYEQYF. The DNA of the CDR3 is TGTGCCACCAGCAGGGACCGGGTCTCCTACGAGCAGTACTTC.

The rearrangement links TRBV28 to TRBJ2-5; possible D gene TRBD1, 6 bases. Trimming cost V 6 bases and J 1 base, with 6 bases left between them. Germline V gene sequence: CDR1 MDHEN, CDR2 SYDVKM. CDR3 size: 12 residues. In DNA form, the CDR3 reads TGTGCCAGCAGGGACAGCCAAGAGACCCAGTACTTC. Amino acid sequence: CASRDSQETQYF.

The rearrangement joins TRBV5-1 to TRBJ2-6; D is possibly TRBD2 (6 bases). CDR1 is SGHRS, CDR2 YFSETQ, per germline. The CDR3 has 17 amino acids. Trimming shortened V by 4 bases and J by 5 bases, and 19 bases separated the two germline ends. The CDR3 sequence: CASSRTDLGGWANVLTF. The CDR3 DNA sequence: TGCGCCAGCAGCCGGACGGATCTTGGGGGGTGGGCCAACGTCCTGACTTTC.

The chain employs TRBV10-3 and TRBJ2-5; no reliable D call. This CDR3 has 15 amino acids. V lost 0 bases and J lost 0, with 8 bases in between. Germline values: CDR1 ENHRY, CDR2 SYGVKD. This chain's CDR3 is CAISESSRYQETQYF. The CDR3 DNA reads TGTGCCATCAGTGAGTCGAGCAGATACCAAGAGACCCAGTACTTC.

The V call is TRBV7-2, the J call TRBJ2-1; D unresolved. Trimming stripped 3 bases from V and 0 bases from J, with 9 bases between. CDR3 size: 15 residues. Looked up from germline, CDR1 is SGHTA and CDR2 is FQGNSA. CDR3 protein: CASSFMAPSYNEQFF. CDR3 coding DNA: TGTGCCAGCAGCTTCATGGCCCCCTCCTACAATGAGCAGTTCTTC.

The rearrangement uses TRBV29-1 and TRBJ2-2; D is unclear. Germline assignment: CDR1 SQVTM and CDR2 ANQGSEA. The CDR3 is made up of 13 amino acids. V lost 7 bases and J lost 1, with 10 bases in between. The CDR3 nucleotides are TGCAGCGCCCGATCGGGGAACACCGGGGAGCTGTTTTTT. Translation: CSARSGNTGELFF.

The rearrangement uses TRBV28 and TRBJ1-5, with D maybe TRBD1 (5 bases). The length of the CDR3 is 16 residues. With 6 bases removed from V and 1 base from J, the gap between germline ends came to 16 bases. Germline V CDR1 and CDR2: MDHEN, SYDVKM. CDR3 in amino acids: CASRDREPGSNQPQHF. Written as DNA, the CDR3 is TGTGCCAGCAGAGACAGAGAACCAGGCAGCAATCAGCCCCAGCATTTT.

On this clone itself: The sample holds other DNA sequences that translate to the same CDR3. CDR3 DNA sequence: TGCGCCAGCAGCTTGGCGGGGACCAGCTACGAGCAGTACTTC. This encodes CASSLAGTSYEQYF. This chain uses TRBV5-1 with TRBJ2-7; possibly TRBD1 or TRBD2 for D (5 bases each). With 0 bases removed from V and 3 bases from J, the gap between germline ends came to 10 bases. This CDR3 has 14 amino acids. The germline V gene has CDR1 SGHRS and CDR2 YFSETQ.

The rearrangement uses TRBV19 and TRBJ2-3, with TRBD2 matching over 7 bases. Looked up from germline, CDR1 is LNHDA and CDR2 is SQIVND (reference sequence). Losses at the gene ends were 5 bases for V and 3 bases for J; bases not matched to a gene: 5. CDR3 size: 14 residues. CDR3 in DNA: TGTGCCAGTAGTCCGTCTAGCGGAACAGATACGCAGTATTTT. Protein: CASSPSSGTDTQYF.

The count of this clone is one. The rearrangement joins TRBV7-2 to TRBJ1-1; D gene uncertain. The germline CDR1 and CDR2 sequences are SGHTA and FQGNSA. This CDR3 has 14 residues. V lost 5 bases, J lost 6 bases, and 16 bases lay in between. The DNA of the CDR3 is TGTGCCAGCAGCCGCCAAGGAATAGACCCTGAAGCTTTCTTT. Its translation: CASSRQGIDPEAFF.

The chain has TRBV28 and TRBJ1-2; weak D call: TRBD1 (5 bases). V was clipped by 2 bases and J by 4 bases, with 11 bases between them. The CDR3 has 14 residues. The germline V gene encodes CDR1 MDHEN and CDR2 SYDVKM. CDR3 sequence reads: CASSLLGVLYGYTF. CDR3 DNA sequence: TGTGCCAGCAGTTTACTGGGGGTTCTCTATGGCTACACCTTC.

The CDR3 bases are TGTGCCAGCAGGCGACAGGGTACCGATGAGCAGTTCTTC. Its protein product is CASRRQGTDEQFF. The chain links TRBV2 to TRBJ2-1; 7 nucleotides agree with TRBD1. With 6 bases clipped from V and 8 bases from J, the junction kept 7 bases outside the gene matches. This CDR3 comprises 13 residues. From germline, CDR1 is SNHLY and CDR2 FYNNEI.

The rearrangement links TRBV29-1 to TRBJ2-7; 7 bases are shared with TRBD2. The CDR3 is 13 amino acids. Germline V CDR1 and CDR2: SQVTM, ANQGSEA. The J segment lost 6 bases and the V segment lost 1 base, leaving 6 bases of the junction unmatched. CDR3 amino acids: CSVEGLGGSEQYF. In DNA, the CDR3 is TGCAGCGTTGAAGGGTTGGGGGGGAGCGAGCAGTACTTC.

The rearrangement links TRBV19 to TRBJ1-6; no clear D. The V end lost 4 bases, the J end lost 5 bases, and 6 bases lay between the germline ends. This CDR3 region has 13 residues. The germline CDR1 and CDR2 sequences are LNHDA and SQIVND (reference sequence). CDR3 in DNA: TGTGCCAGTAGTAACCTGAATAATTCACCCCTCCACTTT. Protein sequence: CASSNLNNSPLHF.

The chain couples TRBV16 to TRBJ2-5; D is unclear. The V and J ends lost 4 bases and 0 bases respectively, with 6 bases between them. Germline lookup yields CDR1 KGHSY and CDR2 FQNENV. The CDR3 sequence is 13 residues long. CDR3 nucleotide sequence: TGTGCCAGCAGCCCGCGACACCAAGAGACCCAGTACTTC. This gives the protein CASSPRHQETQYF.

The rearrangement uses TRBV24-1 and TRBJ2-3; 7 nucleotides line up with TRBD2. The J segment lost 6 bases and the V segment lost 3 bases, leaving 8 bases of the junction unmatched. Germline V gene sequence: CDR1 KGHDR, CDR2 SFDVKD. CDR3 size: 15 residues. CDR3 sequence (DNA): TGTGCCACCAGTGATCCCAAAGCGGGGAGGGATACGCAGTATTTT. Protein sequence: CATSDPKAGRDTQYF.

J is TRBJ2-2 and V is TRBV7-8; D gene uncertain. The CDR3 sequence is 12 residues long. The germline V gene encodes CDR1 SGHVS and CDR2 FQNEAQ. V gave up 4 bases and J gave up 5 bases, with 5 bases separating them. CDR3: CASSSQTGELFF. DNA for the CDR3: TGTGCCAGCAGCTCCCAAACCGGGGAGCTGTTTTTT.

V gene TRBV9 combines with J gene TRBJ2-7, with D perhaps TRBD1 or TRBD2 (5 bases each). Germline CDR1 reads SGDLS; CDR2 reads YYNGEE. The CDR3 is 14 amino acids. V was clipped by 4 bases and J by 2 bases, with 13 bases between them. The CDR3 loop reads CASSTSGGPYEQYF. Here the CDR3 DNA reads TGTGCCAGCAGCACTAGTGGGGGTCCCTACGAGCAGTACTTC.

The CDR3 coding sequence is TGTGCCAGCAGCTTCAACCCGGGGGCTCAACCCTACGAGCAGTACTTC. Its translation: CASSFNPGAQPYEQYF. The J gene is TRBJ2-7, the V gene TRBV13, with D perhaps matching TRBD1 or TRBD2 (6 bases each). Germline V gene lookup returns CDR1 PRHDT and CDR2 FYEKMQ (reference sequence). Between the trimmed V and J ends, which lost 3 bases and 2 bases, there was a span of 17 bases. CDR3 length equals 16 residues.

This rearrangement joins TRBV6-6 to TRBJ2-5, with D possibly being TRBD1 (5 bases). CDR3 length: 14 residues. Trimming took 0 bases from V and 4 from J, leaving 9 bases between them. The germline CDR1 and CDR2 sequences are MNHNY and SVGAGI (reference sequence). DNA of the CDR3: TGTGCCAGCAGTTACTCCCAGGGATTAGAGACCCAGTACTTC. Translating it yields CASSYSQGLETQYF.

This clone was found once. CDR3 in DNA: TGTGCCAGCAGTGAAGGACTCCGGGGACTAGCGGGAGGCTGGGAGACCCAGTACTTC. Translated: CASSEGLRGLAGGWETQYF. The rearrangement links TRBV6-1 to TRBJ2-5, with TRBD2 identical over 15 bases. Germline V lookup: CDR1 MNHNS, CDR2 SASEGT. This CDR3 comprises 19 residues. J was trimmed by 5 bases and V by 1 base; bases with no gene match: 11.

The V call is TRBV5-6, the J call TRBJ2-1; D unresolved. The CDR3 loop spans 13 amino acids. Trimming removed 2 bases from V and 5 bases from J, with 8 bases in between. In germline, CDR1 is SGHDT, CDR2 YYEEEE. CDR3 loop: CASSLDRDNEQFF. The CDR3 nucleotides are TGTGCCAGCAGCTTAGATAGAGACAATGAGCAGTTCTTC.

V and J are TRBV19 and TRBJ1-5, with TRBD1 as a possible D gene (5 bases). Germline CDR1 LNHDA, CDR2 SQIVND (reference sequence). This CDR3 is 16 amino acids long. Deletions cut 1 base from V and 3 bases from J, with 13 bases between. This chain's CDR3 is CASSIVGGVNNQPQHF. The CDR3 DNA is TGTGCCAGTAGTATAGTTGGAGGGGTCAACAATCAGCCCCAGCATTTT.

The rearrangement uses TRBV19 and TRBJ1-5; TRBD1 matches 7 bases. Germline CDR1 reads LNHDA; CDR2 reads SQIVND (reference sequence). V shed 10 bases, J shed 3 bases, and the junction held 9 bases outside the gene matches. This CDR3 spans 14 amino acids. The CDR3 DNA reads TGTGCCACAAAGGACAGGAGGCCCAATCAGCCCCAGCATTTT. Protein: CATKDRRPNQPQHF. Together with reference TRBV19 and TRBJ1-5, the CDR3 gives the full variable domain: DGGITQSPKYLFRKEGQNVTLSCEQNLNHDAMYWYRQDPGQGLRLIYYSQIVNDFQKGDIAEGYSVSREKKESFPLTVTSAQKNPTAFYLCATKDRRPNQPQHFGDGTRLSIL.

This clone has only one observation. This chain uses TRBV19 with TRBJ1-2; no reliable D call. Looked up from germline, CDR1 is LNHDA and CDR2 is SQIVND (reference sequence). Between the trimmed V and J ends, which lost 1 base and 3 bases, there was a span of 9 bases. The CDR3 runs 14 residues. The CDR3, as DNA: TGTGCCAGTAGTATAGCGGCTGGAGACTATGGCTACACCTTC. It yields the protein CASSIAAGDYGYTF.

The rearrangement uses TRBV5-6 and TRBJ1-1; TRBD1 aligns across 7 bases. Germline CDR1 and CDR2: SGHDT and YYEEEE. The CDR3 is 15 residues long. The V and J ends lost 3 bases and 1 base, in that order; junction bases with no gene match: 6. The CDR3: CASSSTGERNTEAFF. The CDR3 DNA sequence: TGTGCCAGCAGCTCAACAGGGGAGAGGAACACTGAAGCTTTCTTT.

The chain couples TRBV28 to TRBJ2-1, with D perhaps matching TRBD2 (5 bases). V lost 8 bases and J lost 6, with 11 bases in between. The CDR3 runs to 12 residues. In germline, CDR1 is MDHEN, CDR2 SYDVKM. The CDR3 protein is CASETTGNEQFF. DNA for the CDR3: TGTGCCAGCGAGACTACGGGCAATGAGCAGTTCTTC.

The V call is TRBV19, the J call TRBJ2-1; D could derive from TRBD1 or TRBD2 (5 bases each). The germline V gene encodes CDR1 LNHDA and CDR2 SQIVND (reference sequence). The CDR3 length is 13 residues. V was cut by 6 bases and J by 10 bases, with 16 bases left in between. DNA for the CDR3: TGTGCCAGTAGGCTAGGCCTGGGGGACGAGCAGTTCTTC. This translates into CASRLGLGDEQFF.